This TCR beta chain was identified in a study of CD8 T cells in ankylosing spondylitis. Study observations and caveats: Previous work reported some of these motif variants in the synovial fluid and blood of reactive arthritis. With a CD8+ phenotype, disease-linked clones were relatively rare in peripheral blood. Significant enrichment of disease-linked clones was reported in matched ankylosing spondylitis synovial fluid. Ankylosing spondylitis blood seemed to carry a telltale TCR beta motif made of under ten highly homologous variants.

As concerns this clonotype: Its target is unknown.

Making use of molecular barcodes, quantitative 5'-RACE generated TCR beta libraries. TCRdb independently ran MiXCR on the 5' RACE reads; one entry per CDR3 protein. The sample lists 700,000 to 1,000,000 distinct CDR3 sequences, approximately 12% occurring once. Sequenced: blood, either unsorted or a sorted T cell fraction (not recorded which). The clonotype comes from a male donor with ankylosing spondylitis.

This CDR3 is CAWSPGLVYPETQFF. The CDR3 region has the DNA TGTGCCTGGAGTCCTGGACTAGTCTACCCAGAGACCCAGTTCTTC. V gene TRBV30 combines with J gene TRBJ2-1; 7 bases align to TRBD2. Germline CDR1 reads GTSNPN; CDR2 reads SVGIG (reference sequence). V lost 2 bases, J lost 13 bases, and 17 bases stayed unmatched. The CDR3 runs 15 residues. Full variable domain (missing parts from reference TRBV30 and TRBJ2-1): SQTIHQWPATLVQPVGSPLSLECTVEGTSNPNLYWYRQAAGRGLQLLFYSVGIGQISSEVPQNLSASRPQDRQFILSSKKLLLSDSGFYLCAWSPGLVYPETQFFGPGTRLTVL.